Listed below are T cell receptor beta chains from one sample, sequenced in a study of blood T cell repertoires in COVID-19. TCRdb's copy holds only in-frame clones and misses some; the assay was immunoSEQ multiplex PCR. Altogether fewer than 350,000 clones are present, 75% to 90% being singletons, with the ten largest covering over 3.5%. Sequencing was carried out using PBMCs or T cells enriched from blood (not recorded which). The receptors were sampled from a woman aged 25 to 39 with acute COVID-19. The CDR3 runs from the conserved cysteine through the conserved F or W. D genes are given only for firm matches. Not all rows give a size; the values are once, few, many and, for expanded clones, a class.

v_call	d_call	clone_size	j_call	cdr3_nt	cdr3_aa
TRBV19	NA	NA	TRBJ2-1	TGTGCCAGTAGTATAGGAAGTCTACGCAATGAGCAGTTCTTC	CASSIGSLRNEQFF
TRBV2	TRBD2	NA	TRBJ2-1	TGTGCCAGCACGGAGAATAGCGGGAACCCCAACAATGAGCAGTTCTTC	CASTENSGNPNNEQFF
TRBV11-2	NA	NA	TRBJ1-2	TGTGCCAGCAGCTTAGGTCTGGCCGCGGAGGTTGGCTACACCTTC	CASSLGLAAEVGYTF
TRBV28	NA	once	TRBJ2-7	TGTGCCAGCAGTTTTTCAGCGGGTCCTCGCGAGCAGTACTTC	CASSFSAGPREQYF
TRBV30	TRBD2	NA	TRBJ2-3	TGTGCCTGGAGAATAGCGGGAATCACAGATACGCAGTATTTT	CAWRIAGITDTQYF
TRBV3-1/TRBV3-2	TRBD1	NA	TRBJ1-2	TGTGCCAGCAGCCAAGTAATAGGGGGCGTTGGCTACACCTTC	CASSQVIGGVGYTF
TRBV21-1	NA	NA	TRBJ1-1	TGTGCCAGCAGCGATCTGGGGACAGTCACTGAAGCTTTCTTT	CASSDLGTVTEAFF
TRBV7-3	NA	once	TRBJ2-1	TGTGCCAGCAGCTTATCTGGGCCACAAGCCTCCTACAATGAGCAGTTCTTC	CASSLSGPQASYNEQFF
TRBV30	TRBD1	NA	TRBJ2-7	TGTGCCTGGAGTTCCTGGGGACAGAGCTCCTACGAGCAGTACTTC	CAWSSWGQSSYEQYF
TRBV7-9	TRBD1	few	TRBJ1-1	TGTGCCAGCAGCCTCCAGGGGGGTTCAGAAGCTTTCTTT	CASSLQGGSEAFF
TRBV5-6	NA	NA	TRBJ1-3	TGTGCCAGCAGCTTAGACACCTCTGGAAACACCATATATTTT	CASSLDTSGNTIYF
TRBV19	TRBD1	NA	TRBJ1-2	TGTGCCAGTAGTATTTCCGGGACAGGGAATGGCTACACCTTC	CASSISGTGNGYTF
TRBV28	NA	NA	TRBJ2-7	TGTGCCAGCAGTTTCCGACCCGGACACTCGGAGGGGGAGCAGTACTTC	CASSFRPGHSEGEQYF
TRBV7-2	NA	once	TRBJ2-1	TGTGCCAGCAGCTTAGGGCCTTATCTTTACAATGAGCAGTTCTTC	CASSLGPYLYNEQFF
TRBV7-8	NA	NA	TRBJ2-1	TGTGCCAGCAGCGGGCGAGGAGGAGCCCTCTACAATGAGCAGTTCTTC	CASSGRGGALYNEQFF
TRBV30	TRBD2	NA	TRBJ2-1	TGTGCCTGGAGTCCGGGACTAGCGAATGAGCAGTTCTTC	CAWSPGLANEQFF
TRBV11-2	NA	NA	TRBJ2-7	TGTGCCAGCAGCTTAGATCGGCACTACTCCTACGAGCAGTACTTC	CASSLDRHYSYEQYF
TRBV6-5	NA	once	TRBJ1-6	TGTGCCAGCAGTTACAAGGCAGCCCCCGGGGATTCACCCCTCCACTTT	CASSYKAAPGDSPLHF
TRBV7-8	NA	NA	TRBJ1-1	TGTGCCAGCAGCTTGGGAGGGGATCGAGCTTTCTTT	CASSLGGDRAFF
TRBV27	TRBD2	NA	TRBJ2-1	TGTGCCAGCAGTCTAGCGGGAGGCCGGAACAATGAGCAGTTCTTC	CASSLAGGRNNEQFF
TRBV19	NA	NA	TRBJ1-6	TGTGCCAGTTCGGAGAATAATTCACCCCTCCACTTT	CASSENNSPLHF
TRBV5-1	NA	NA	TRBJ2-5	TGCGCCAGCAGGGAGGGACTGGAGACCCAGTACTTC	CASREGLETQYF
TRBV27	NA	NA	TRBJ1-1	TGTGCCAGCAGCACGGGACTGCTTACTGAAGCTTTCTTT	CASSTGLLTEAFF
TRBV27	TRBD2	NA	TRBJ2-7	TGTGCCTCCGCCGGGACTAGCGGGAGGTTCTACGAGCAGTACTTC	CASAGTSGRFYEQYF
TRBV2	TRBD2	NA	TRBJ2-1	TGTGCCAGCAGTGAAACTAGCGCGAGCTCCTACAATGAGCAGTTCTTC	CASSETSASSYNEQFF
TRBV10-3	TRBD1	NA	TRBJ1-5	TGTGCCATCGCCGGGACAGGTGTGGATCAGCCCCAGCATTTT	CAIAGTGVDQPQHF
TRBV29-1	TRBD2	NA	TRBJ2-7	TGCAGCGCGGAAGGGACTAGTAGATACGAGCAGTACTTC	CSAEGTSRYEQYF
TRBV18	TRBD1	NA	TRBJ2-5	TGTGCCAGCTCACGGGGACAGGCCGGTCTACAAGAGACCCAGTACTTC	CASSRGQAGLQETQYF
TRBV5-4	NA	NA	TRBJ2-1	TGTGCCAGCAGCCGGGATGAAGGGTGGGGTACTGAGCAGTTCTTC	CASSRDEGWGTEQFF
TRBV20-1	NA	NA	TRBJ2-2	TGCAGTGCTCAGGGCGGCGGGGAGCTGTTTTTT	CSAQGGGELFF
TRBV9	NA	NA	TRBJ1-5	TGTGCCAGCAGCGTAGAAGGGGGCAATCAGCCCCAGCATTTT	CASSVEGGNQPQHF